These 30 T cell receptor beta chains came from one sample sequenced in a study of neurological immune-mediated disorders. From the 5' RACE reads, TCRdb called clonotypes with MiXCR, one entry per CDR3 protein. The table shows 55,000 to 65,000 distinct CDR3 sequences, with approximately 4% occurring only once. Sequencing used PBMCs. Receptor source: a woman aged 25 to 45 with multiple sclerosis.

This clonotype was found many times. The chain carries TRBV21-1 and TRBJ1-1; the table's D call, TRBD1, has no DNA check behind it. TRBV21-1 is given as a pseudogene. The CDR3 has 17 amino acids. The DNA of the CDR3 is TGTGCCAGCAGCAGAGAGACAGGGGGCGCGGGGAACACTGAAGCTTTCTTT. It encodes CASSRETGGAGNTEAFF.

This CDR3 reads CASSLVGISTDTQYF. The CDR3 DNA sequence: TGTGCCAGCAGCTTAGTTGGGATTAGCACAGATACGCAGTATTTT. The genes are TRBV7-8 and TRBJ2-3; D uncertain. This CDR3 region has 15 residues. Germline CDR1 SGHVS, CDR2 FQNEAQ. V was trimmed by 1 base and J by 0 bases, leaving 8 bases between them.

In this sample, this clonotype turned up many times. The chain uses TRBV15 and TRBJ2-6, with 9 bases aligning to TRBD1. Losses at the gene ends were 2 bases for V and 3 bases for J; bases not matched to a gene: 5. The CDR3 covers 17 residues. In germline, CDR1 is LNHNV, CDR2 YYDKDF (reference sequence). The CDR3 reads CATSRSTGGGGANVLTF. The CDR3 nucleotides are TGTGCCACCAGCAGATCCACAGGGGGCGGTGGGGCCAACGTCCTGACTTTC.

Ten or more counts support this clonotype. The gene calls are TRBV10-3 and TRBJ2-2; 7 bases line up with TRBD1. CDR1 is ENHRY, CDR2 SYGVKD, per germline. The V segment lost 9 bases and the J segment 5 bases; nucleotides outside the gene matches: 9. The CDR3 consists of 14 residues. The CDR3: CAIKDRSETGELFF. CDR3 bases: TGTGCCATTAAGGACAGGAGTGAAACCGGGGAGCTGTTTTTT.

In its sample, this clonotype was seen many times. The rearrangement uses TRBV20-1 and TRBJ2-3, with D possibly TRBD2 on 5 matching bases. The V gene's germline CDR1 is DFQATT and CDR2 SNEGSKA (reference sequence). CDR3 length: 13 amino acids. The germline V and J ends were trimmed by 4 bases and 2 bases, with 10 bases remaining between them. This chain's CDR3 is CSATGLNTDTQYF. The CDR3 bases are TGCAGTGCTACCGGACTCAACACAGATACGCAGTATTTT.

This clonotype was counted many times. The CDR3 sequence is CSARDATGGGEQYF. As DNA, the CDR3 is TGCAGTGCTAGAGATGCGACAGGGGGAGGCGAGCAGTACTTC. The chain has TRBV20-1 and TRBJ2-7, with 9 bases that match TRBD1. V trimming: 0 bases; J trimming: 6 bases; junction bases outside the gene matches: 6. Germline CDR1 is DFQATT and CDR2 is SNEGSKA (reference sequence). This CDR3 region has 14 residues.

This clonotype was seen ten or more times. The rearrangement uses TRBV7-9 and TRBJ2-3, with a tentative D call TRBD2 (6 bases). V lost 3 bases and J 5 bases, leaving 18 bases between the germline ends. CDR3 length: 16 amino acids. Germline V gene sequence: CDR1 SEHNR, CDR2 FQNEAQ (reference sequence). CDR3 nucleotides: TGTGCCAGCAGCTTTTTGTCGTCTAGCGTTGGAGATACGCAGTATTTT. It specifies CASSFLSSSVGDTQYF.

The sample holds many counts of this clonotype. This chain uses TRBV20-1 with TRBJ1-5; D not certain. The V end lost 4 bases, the J end lost 6 bases, and 13 bases lay between the germline ends. The CDR3 has 13 residues. CDR1 is DFQATT, CDR2 SNEGSKA, per germline (reference sequence). The CDR3 sequence is CSANRGVGQPQHF. The CDR3, as DNA: TGCAGTGCTAATCGCGGGGTGGGTCAGCCCCAGCATTTT.

The chain uses TRBV21-1 and TRBJ1-5. TRBV21-1 is given as a pseudogene. The CDR3 runs to 16 residues. The CDR3 region is CASSTSPVTGNQPQNF. In nucleotides, the CDR3 is TGTGCCAGCAGCACTTCTCCGGTTACGGGCAATCAGCCCCAGAATTTT.

This clonotype has ten or more counts. This chain links TRBV5-6 with TRBJ2-5, with 9 bases identical to TRBD1. V lost 1 base, J lost 5 bases, and 3 bases stayed unmatched. This CDR3 contains 14 residues. Germline loops: CDR1 SGHDT, CDR2 YYEEEE. CDR3: CASSLTGGYETQYF. In DNA form, the CDR3 reads TGTGCCAGCAGCTTGACAGGGGGCTATGAGACCCAGTACTTC.

This clonotype was seen at least ten times. This chain links TRBV20-1 with TRBJ2-7; 7 positions agree with TRBD1. CDR3 length: 16 amino acids. Unmatched junction bases numbered 11, after V lost 3 bases and J lost 0 bases. CDR1 and CDR2 from the germline V gene are DFQATT and SNEGSKA (reference sequence). CDR3 residues: CSASRQGAVSSYEQYF. In DNA, the CDR3 is TGCAGTGCTAGTCGACAGGGCGCCGTCAGCTCCTACGAGCAGTACTTC.

This clonotype was counted at least ten times. One end of the junction is discordant with germline, which a read error may explain. The chain is built from TRBV6-6 and TRBJ1-5; no reliable D call. The CDR3 length is 12 residues. Germline CDR1 reads MNHNY; CDR2 reads SVGAGI (reference sequence). This chain's CDR3 is CASSYPKEPQNF. The CDR3 DNA follows: TGTGCCAGCAGTTACCCCAAAGAGCCCCAGAATTTT.

At least ten counts were recorded for this clonotype. The V call is TRBV29-1, the J call TRBJ1-1; 7 bases align to TRBD1. V was clipped by 4 bases and J by 0 bases; unmatched bases: 2. The CDR3 has 13 residues. Per the germline V gene, CDR1 is SQVTM and CDR2 is ANQGSEA. This CDR3 reads CSVAGTVNTEAFF. CDR3 in DNA: TGCAGCGTTGCAGGGACAGTGAACACTGAAGCTTTCTTT.

This clonotype was recorded at least ten times. This rearrangement joins TRBV28 to TRBJ2-7; D is unclear. This CDR3 has 15 residues. Deletions cut 5 bases from V and 9 bases from J, with 23 bases between. Germline values: CDR1 MDHEN, CDR2 SYDVKM. The CDR3 DNA reads as TGTGCCAGCAGTCCGGGTGGGTCGGGCGGCATAGCGCAGTACTTC. It is translated as CASSPGGSGGIAQYF.

This clonotype came up many times. This rearrangement joins TRBV5-1 to TRBJ2-7, with D possibly being TRBD2 (5 bases). V lost 4 bases, J lost 0 bases, and 17 bases lay in between. This CDR3 contains 16 residues. The V gene's germline CDR1 is SGHRS and CDR2 YFSETQ. CDR3 DNA: TGCGCCAGCAGCGCTGACGGACTGGCGGGCTCCTACGAGCAGTACTTC. Translating it yields CASSADGLAGSYEQYF.

This clonotype came up many times. The rearrangement uses TRBV3-1 and TRBJ2-7, with D perhaps matching TRBD2 (5 bases). The germline gives CDR1 LGHDT, CDR2 YNNKEL (reference sequence). This CDR3 contains 15 residues. Trimming removed 1 base from V and 3 bases from J, with 13 bases in between. In nucleotides, the CDR3 is TGTGCCAGCAGCCAAGGGCCTAGCCGGCTCTACGAGCAGTACTTC. Translating gives CASSQGPSRLYEQYF.

This clonotype was detected many times. CDR3 DNA: TGCAGCGTGAGAAAGACAGGGCTAACTGAAGCTTTCTTT. Translating gives CSVRKTGLTEAFF. The chain carries TRBV29-1 and TRBJ1-1; TRBD1 aligns across 7 bases. Germline CDR1 is SQVTM and CDR2 is ANQGSEA. Unmatched junction bases numbered 9, after V lost 6 bases and J lost 5 bases. The CDR3 extends over 13 amino acids. Together with reference TRBV29-1 and TRBJ1-1, the CDR3 gives the full variable domain: SAVISQKPSRDICQRGTSLTIQCQVDSQVTMMFWYRQQPGQSLTLIATANQGSEATYESGFVIDKFPISRPNLTFSTLTVSNMSPEDSSIYLCSVRKTGLTEAFFGQGTRLTVV.

At least ten counts were recorded for this clonotype. The chain couples TRBV15 to TRBJ2-3, with a weak D call TRBD1 (6 bases). Germline V lookup: CDR1 LNHNV, CDR2 YYDKDF (reference sequence). The CDR3 totals 15 residues. V was pared by 8 bases and J by 2 bases, with 17 bases between. CDR3: CATEVDRTDTDTQYF. In DNA, the CDR3 is TGTGCCACCGAGGTGGACAGAACTGACACAGATACGCAGTATTTT.

In this sample, this clonotype turned up a few times. The CDR3 nucleotides are TGTGCCAGCAGTTTTGGGCAGGGTGAAGCTGAAGCTTTCTTT. Translated: CASSFGQGEAEAFF. The chain has TRBV12-3 or TRBV12-4 and TRBJ1-1; the D gene is possibly TRBD1 (5 bases). The CDR3 runs to 14 residues. Trimming shortened V by 3 bases and J by 6 bases, and 14 bases separated the two germline ends.

This clonotype came up many times. The chain uses TRBV7-9 and TRBJ1-3; 7 nucleotides agree with TRBD1. Trimming removed 3 bases from V and 0 bases from J; junction bases left unmatched: 11. Germline V gene data show CDR1 as SEHNR and CDR2 as FQNEAQ (reference sequence). This CDR3 comprises 18 residues. For the CDR3, the DNA is TGTGCCAGCAGCTTTAACATGAGACAGGGAACCTCTGGAAACACCATATATTTT. Protein: CASSFNMRQGTSGNTIYF. Full variable domain (missing parts from reference TRBV7-9 and TRBJ1-3): DTGVSQNPRHKITKRGQNVTFRCDPISEHNRLYWYRQTLGQGPEFLTYFQNEAQLEKSRLLSDRFSAERPKGSFSTLEIQRTEQGDSAMYLCASSFNMRQGTSGNTIYFGEGSWLTVV.

This clonotype was seen ten or more times. The CDR3 DNA is TGTGCCAGCACGCGGACAGGGGGTAAGGCTGAAGCTTTCTTT. Protein sequence: CASTRTGGKAEAFF. This chain links TRBV2 with TRBJ1-1; the match to TRBD1 covers 10 bases. In germline, CDR1 is SNHLY, CDR2 FYNNEI. Trimming at V came to 7 bases and at J to 6 bases, leaving 8 bases not matched to a gene. The CDR3 consists of 14 residues.

This clonotype was detected ten times or more. The chain carries TRBV20-1 and TRBJ1-1; D is ambiguous. Germline CDR1 reads DFQATT; CDR2 reads SNEGSKA (reference sequence). The CDR3 is 13 residues long. V lost 3 bases, J lost 0 bases, and 8 bases lay in between. CDR3 sequence: CSASSPLNTEAFF. The CDR3 coding sequence is TGCAGTGCTAGTTCTCCCTTGAACACTGAAGCTTTCTTT.

This clonotype was seen ten or more times. Sequence at one end of the junction differs from germline and may be a read error. This chain uses TRBV20-1 with TRBJ1-6; possible D gene TRBD1, 6 bases. The CDR3 runs 15 residues. Germline CDR1 reads DFQATT; CDR2 reads SNEGSKA (reference sequence). The CDR3 here is CSARDPRQDNSPLNF. In nucleotides, the CDR3 is TGCAGTGCTAGAGACCCGAGACAGGACAATTCACCCCTCAACTTT.

This clonotype was found many times. The V and J genes are TRBV20-1 and TRBJ2-7, with D maybe TRBD2 (5 bases). Trimming removed 5 bases from V and 4 bases from J, with 18 bases in between. The CDR3 extends over 14 amino acids. Per the germline V gene, CDR1 is DFQATT and CDR2 is SNEGSKA (reference sequence). CDR3 nucleotides: TGCAGTGCTCTCGGACTGAGTTTGGTGTACGAGCAGTACTTC. Its translation is CSALGLSLVYEQYF.

This clonotype showed up many times. The rearrangement uses TRBV10-3 and TRBJ2-1, with TRBD2 matching over 15 bases. The ends lost 0 bases at V and 0 bases at J; junction bases unmatched: 6. The CDR3 spans 20 residues. Germline-derived CDR1 and CDR2 are ENHRY and SYGVKD. Here the CDR3 reads CAISESVGTSGRSSYNEQFF. The DNA for the CDR3 is TGTGCCATCAGTGAGTCGGTTGGGACTAGCGGGAGGTCCTCCTACAATGAGCAGTTCTTC.

CDR3 DNA: TGTGCCAGCAGTCCCCAGGGGATAACTGAAGCTTTCTTT. Translated: CASSPQGITEAFF. The chain is built from TRBV6-4 and TRBJ1-1; D might be TRBD1 (6 bases). Trimming stripped 5 bases from V and 5 bases from J, with 12 bases between. Germline V gene lookup returns CDR1 MRHNA and CDR2 SNTAGT. The CDR3 sequence is 13 residues long.

This clonotype was observed at least ten times. V gene TRBV28 combines with J gene TRBJ2-7, with unresolved D. Deletions cut 6 bases from V and 0 bases from J, with 15 bases between. Germline V gene lookup returns CDR1 MDHEN and CDR2 SYDVKM. There are 15 residues in the CDR3. The DNA of the CDR3 is TGTGCCAGCAGCACCCGGACCGTTAGCTCCTACGAGCAGTACTTC. This translates into CASSTRTVSSYEQYF.

This clonotype appeared many times. V is TRBV5-1 and J is TRBJ2-2, with 10 bases identical to TRBD1. After removal of 5 bases from V and 4 bases from J, the junction contained 5 bases not matched to a gene. Germline values: CDR1 SGHRS, CDR2 YFSETQ. The CDR3 is 15 residues long. CDR3 bases: TGCGCCAGCAGGCGGGACAGGGGCTTCACCGGGGAGCTGTTTTTT. This translates into CASRRDRGFTGELFF.

This clonotype was found many times. The CDR3 loop reads CASSWSGGLEPQHF. In DNA form, the CDR3 reads TGTGCCAGCAGTTGGTCCGGGGGATTAGAGCCCCAGCATTTT. The chain joins TRBV2 to TRBJ1-5, with D maybe TRBD1 (5 bases). The CDR3 is 14 residues long. V gave up 5 bases and J gave up 8 bases, with 16 bases separating them. The germline V gene encodes CDR1 SNHLY and CDR2 FYNNEI.

This clonotype has ten or more counts. The gene calls are TRBV28 and TRBJ2-1; TRBD2 aligns across 8 bases. J was trimmed by 5 bases and V by 5 bases; bases with no gene match: 11. The CDR3 loop spans 16 amino acids. CDR1 is MDHEN, CDR2 SYDVKM, per germline. CDR3 residues: CASSPLARGGNNEQFF. CDR3 sequence (DNA): TGTGCCAGCAGTCCCCTCGCCCGGGGGGGGAACAATGAGCAGTTCTTC.